Following are 25 T cell receptor beta chains from one sample sequenced in a study of blood T cell repertoires in COVID-19. Sequencing was performed with immunoSEQ multiplex PCR; in TCRdb, only in-frame clones are kept and a portion is missing. The table has around 220,000 clones, approximately 86% seen once. The specimen sequenced was peripheral blood. The receptors come from a woman at least 80 years old with active or convalescent COVID-19.

The J gene is TRBJ2-2, the V gene TRBV5-4; TRBD2 might be the D (6 bases). Germline loops: CDR1 SGHNT, CDR2 YYREEE (reference sequence). The CDR3 has 16 residues. Trimming stripped 0 bases from V and 2 bases from J, with 11 bases between. The CDR3 region has the DNA TGTGCCAGCAGCTTGGTCGGGGGAGCTAACACCGGGGAGCTGTTTTTT. Protein product: CASSLVGGANTGELFF.

CDR3 in amino acids: CASSSTGVGNTIYF. The DNA for the CDR3 is TGCGCCAGCAGCTCGACAGGAGTTGGAAACACCATATATTTT. The V and J genes are TRBV5-1 and TRBJ1-3; tentatively, D is TRBD1 (6 bases). Germline CDR1 and CDR2: SGHRS and YFSETQ. CDR3 length: 14 amino acids. V was pared by 3 bases and J by 3 bases, with 10 bases between.

This clone was seen a single time. This chain links TRBV7-9 with TRBJ1-6; 8 positions agree with TRBD1. Trimming at V came to 5 bases and at J to 8 bases, leaving 11 bases not matched to a gene. Germline V gene sequence: CDR1 SEHNR, CDR2 FQNEAQ (reference sequence). The CDR3 is 16 residues long. The CDR3 nucleotides are TGTGCCAGCAGCCAGGGGGCTCGACAGGGGTATTCACCCCTCCACTTT. Protein sequence: CASSQGARQGYSPLHF.

The chain recombines TRBV4-2 with TRBJ1-2, with a tentative D call TRBD1 (6 bases). This CDR3 has 15 amino acids. V was shortened by 0 bases and J by 8 bases, with 16 bases between the two germline ends. Germline-derived CDR1 and CDR2 are LGHNA and YNFKEQ. The CDR3 DNA is TGTGCCAGCAGCCAAGAAGGCAGGGGCATCGAAGGCTACACCTTC. This encodes CASSQEGRGIEGYTF.

The DNA for the CDR3 is TGTGCCAGCAGCTTGGGACTAGCGGCCTACAATGAGCAGTTCTTC. It specifies CASSLGLAAYNEQFF. The chain links TRBV11-2 to TRBJ2-1, with 11 bases matching TRBD2. The germline V gene encodes CDR1 SGHAT and CDR2 FQNNGV. The CDR3 covers 15 residues. The V gene end was trimmed by 3 bases and the J gene end by 2 bases; junction bases not matched to a gene: 0.

The V gene is TRBV6-5, the J gene TRBJ2-7; 10 positions match TRBD1. The junction had 4 bases not matched to a gene; V was cut back by 8 bases and J by 3 bases. This CDR3 is built from 13 residues. Germline assignment: CDR1 MNHEY and CDR2 SVGAGI. DNA for the CDR3: TGTGCCAGCGAAGGACAGGGGGTCTACGAGCAGTACTTC. Translating gives CASEGQGVYEQYF.

The rearrangement uses TRBV5-1 and TRBJ1-1; D may be TRBD1 (6 bases). The CDR3 loop spans 14 amino acids. V dropped 4 bases and J dropped 3 bases, with 13 bases sitting between them. The germline gives CDR1 SGHRS, CDR2 YFSETQ. This CDR3 is CASSRGRGDTEAFF. The CDR3 coding sequence is TGCGCCAGCAGCCGGGGCAGGGGAGACACTGAAGCTTTCTTT.

CDR3 amino acids: CASSLATGNNSPLHF. In nucleotides, the CDR3 is TGTGCCAGCAGCTTAGCAACGGGGAATAATTCACCCCTCCACTTT. The J gene is TRBJ1-6, the V gene TRBV7-9; D uncertain. Germline CDR1 reads SEHNR; CDR2 reads FQNEAQ (reference sequence). V lost 0 bases and J lost 5, with 8 bases in between. This CDR3 region has 15 residues.

This rearrangement joins TRBV24-1 to TRBJ1-2, with TRBD1 matching 7 bases. The J segment lost 5 bases and the V segment lost 0 bases, leaving 5 bases of the junction unmatched. Germline V gene lookup returns CDR1 KGHDR and CDR2 SFDVKD. The length of the CDR3 is 15 residues. The CDR3 DNA is TGTGCCACCAGTGATTTGGGCAGGGGGGAGTATGGCTACACCTTC. Its translation: CATSDLGRGEYGYTF.

The chain has TRBV7-2 and TRBJ2-3; 9 bases match TRBD2. Trimming cost V 8 bases and J 4 bases; bases outside gene matches: 10. The CDR3 is made up of 15 amino acids. The germline V gene encodes CDR1 SGHTA and CDR2 FQGNSA. CDR3 DNA: TGTGCCAGCTCCGTGGGTAGCGGGAGATCAGATACGCAGTATTTT. Encoded protein: CASSVGSGRSDTQYF.

This clone occurred a few times. The CDR3 DNA is TGTGCCAGCAGCCAAGATGCGGGTGGCACCGGGGAGCTGTTTTTT. Translation gives CASSQDAGGTGELFF. The chain uses TRBV4-2 and TRBJ2-2; possibly TRBD2 for D (5 bases). This CDR3 spans 15 amino acids. Looked up from germline, CDR1 is LGHNA and CDR2 is YNFKEQ. V dropped 0 bases and J dropped 4 bases, with 9 bases sitting between them.

The chain links TRBV7-2 to TRBJ1-2; D gene uncertain. V gave up 5 bases and J gave up 5 bases, with 18 bases separating them. This CDR3 is built from 15 residues. CDR1 is SGHTA, CDR2 FQGNSA, per germline. DNA for the CDR3: TGTGCCAGCAGCCCGAGATCTGGCGGGGTATATGGCTACACCTTC. This codes for CASSPRSGGVYGYTF.

V is TRBV19 and J is TRBJ2-1; 9 nucleotides agree with TRBD2. V shed 5 bases, J shed 12 bases, and the junction held 11 bases outside the gene matches. This CDR3 has 14 amino acids. From germline, CDR1 is LNHDA and CDR2 SQIVND (reference sequence). The DNA of the CDR3 is TGTGCCAGTAGTTTAGCGGGAGCGGGTATGAGGCAGTTCTTC. The encoded protein is CASSLAGAGMRQFF.

The genes are TRBV4-1 and TRBJ1-6; the D gene is possibly TRBD1 (6 bases). Germline values: CDR1 MGHRA, CDR2 YSYEKL. Trimming shortened V by 5 bases and J by 12 bases, and 14 bases separated the two germline ends. The CDR3 is 13 amino acids. CDR3 sequence reads: CASSAQGPEPLHF. The CDR3 region has the DNA TGCGCCAGCAGCGCTCAGGGGCCCGAACCCCTCCACTTT.

The rearrangement uses TRBV19 and TRBJ2-2, with 9 nucleotides matching TRBD2. V lost 6 bases, J lost 5 bases, and 7 bases stayed unmatched. The CDR3 sequence is 15 residues long. Germline lookup yields CDR1 LNHDA and CDR2 SQIVND (reference sequence). CDR3 nucleotides: TGTGCCAGTAGGGGAGCGGGAGGAATAACCGGGGAGCTGTTTTTT. Protein sequence: CASRGAGGITGELFF.

This clone was recorded a few times. CDR3 sequence reads: CASSGRGAGQPQHF. For the CDR3, the DNA is TGTGCCAGCAGCGGTCGGGGCGCGGGGCAGCCCCAGCATTTT. This chain joins TRBV11-3 and TRBJ1-5, with a tentative D call TRBD1 (5 bases). The ends were cut back, 5 bases at V and 7 bases at J, with 15 bases in the middle. There are 14 residues in the CDR3. Germline-derived CDR1 and CDR2 are SGHNT and YENEEA.

Written as DNA, the CDR3 is TGCGCCAGCAGCCCCGGGACAGGGAGGCCTGATGGCTACACCTTC. Protein sequence: CASSPGTGRPDGYTF. This chain joins TRBV5-1 and TRBJ1-2; 9 bases align to TRBD1. The J segment lost 6 bases and the V segment lost 4 bases, leaving 10 bases of the junction unmatched. Germline loops: CDR1 SGHRS, CDR2 YFSETQ. The CDR3 sequence is 15 residues long.

This chain connects TRBV28 to TRBJ1-1; D unclear. V was pared by 2 bases and J by 6 bases, with 16 bases between. CDR3 length: 15 residues. CDR1 MDHEN and CDR2 SYDVKM come from the germline V gene. As DNA, the CDR3 is TGTGCCAGCAGTTTAGTCGGGGAAAGCTTTTCTGAAGCTTTCTTT. Translated, it gives CASSLVGESFSEAFF.

The chain uses TRBV7-9 and TRBJ2-7; D is undetermined. This CDR3 comprises 14 residues. V lost 1 base to trimming and J lost 1 base, with 8 bases between them. From germline, CDR1 is SEHNR and CDR2 FQNEAQ (reference sequence). CDR3 sequence (DNA): TGTGCCAGCAGCTTAGATGGCGGATCCTACGAGCAGTACTTC. Translation gives CASSLDGGSYEQYF.

The chain links TRBV5-1 to TRBJ1-1; tentatively, D is TRBD1 (6 bases). Germline CDR1 and CDR2: SGHRS and YFSETQ. CDR3 length: 14 residues. The V end was cut by 0 bases, the J end by 7 bases, with 13 bases between. This CDR3 is CASSLVGGGSEAFF. For the CDR3, the DNA is TGCGCCAGCAGCTTGGTGGGAGGGGGAAGTGAAGCTTTCTTT.

The genes are TRBV2 and TRBJ2-1; tentative D call: TRBD1 (6 bases). This CDR3 spans 14 amino acids. Germline loops: CDR1 SNHLY, CDR2 FYNNEI. The V end was cut by 4 bases, the J end by 7 bases, with 14 bases between. For the CDR3, the DNA is TGTGCCAGCAGTGTGGGGGCAGAGGGGAATGAGCAGTTCTTC. Residues: CASSVGAEGNEQFF.

This chain joins TRBV18 and TRBJ2-7; 8 positions agree with TRBD1. V trimming: 4 bases; J trimming: 2 bases; junction bases outside the gene matches: 7. CDR1 and CDR2 from the germline V gene are KGHSH and LQKENI. The CDR3 spans 15 residues. DNA for the CDR3: TGTGCCAGCTCACGGGAGACAGGGGTTACCTACGAGCAGTACTTC. Protein sequence: CASSRETGVTYEQYF.

V and J are TRBV7-9 and TRBJ2-3; D might be TRBD2 (5 bases). The V and J ends lost 2 bases and 0 bases respectively, with 9 bases between them. Germline CDR1 is SEHNR and CDR2 is FQNEAQ (reference sequence). This CDR3 is 15 amino acids long. This CDR3 reads CASSLRGISTDTQYF. In DNA form, the CDR3 reads TGTGCCAGCAGCTTAAGAGGGATCAGCACAGATACGCAGTATTTT.

This clone was seen more than once but under ten times. This chain links TRBV2 with TRBJ1-5; D not certain. CDR3 length equals 14 residues. V lost 0 bases to trimming and J lost 6 bases, with 9 bases between them. Germline CDR1 and CDR2: SNHLY and FYNNEI. CDR3 in amino acids: CASSEALRGQPQHF. In DNA, the CDR3 is TGTGCCAGCAGTGAAGCGCTTCGGGGTCAGCCCCAGCATTTT.

This sequence joins TRBV27 and TRBJ2-5; TRBD2 matches 11 bases. The ends lost 8 bases at V and 2 bases at J; junction bases unmatched: 4. From germline, CDR1 is MNHEY and CDR2 SMNVEV (reference sequence). The CDR3 totals 14 residues. The DNA of the CDR3 is TGTGCCAGCGGGGGACTAGCGGCTCAAGAGACCCAGTACTTC. Translation: CASGGLAAQETQYF.